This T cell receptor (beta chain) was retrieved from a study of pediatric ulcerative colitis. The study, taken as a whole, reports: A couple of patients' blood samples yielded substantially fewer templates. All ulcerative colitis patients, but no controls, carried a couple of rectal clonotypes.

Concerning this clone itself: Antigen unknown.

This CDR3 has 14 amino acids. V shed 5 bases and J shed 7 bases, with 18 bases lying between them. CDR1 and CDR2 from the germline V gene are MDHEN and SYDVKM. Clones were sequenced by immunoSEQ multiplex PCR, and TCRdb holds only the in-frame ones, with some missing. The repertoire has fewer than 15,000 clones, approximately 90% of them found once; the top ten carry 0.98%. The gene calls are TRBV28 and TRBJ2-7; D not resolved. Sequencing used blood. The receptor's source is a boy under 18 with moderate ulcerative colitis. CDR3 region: CASSALSVAEEQYF. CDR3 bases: TGTGCCAGCAGTGCCCTCTCAGTGGCGGAGGAGCAGTACTTC. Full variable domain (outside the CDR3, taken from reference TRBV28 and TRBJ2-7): DVKVTQSSRYLVKRTGEKVFLECVQDMDHENMFWYRQDPGLGLRLIYFSYDVKMKEKGDIPEGYSVSREKKERFSLILESASTNQTSMYLCASSALSVAEEQYFGPGTRLTVT.